The 9 T cell receptor beta chains reported below all come from one sample, sequenced in a study of T cell clonality in common variable immunodeficiency. The assay was immunoSEQ multiplex PCR, and TCRdb's table has in-frame clones only and misses some. The sample yields 40,000 to 45,000 clones, without any singletons. Material: peripheral blood mononuclear cells. The receptors shown here come from a person aged 18 to 70 in good health.

This clone was observed a handful of times. Mismatch with germline at one junction end may stem from a read error. The read gets to within 3 residues of the CDR3 end, and the germline J gene fills in the rest. Other DNA sequences in this sample translate to the same CDR3. The gene calls are TRBV18 and TRBJ2-3, with 8 bases aligning to TRBD2. The CDR3 has 13 residues. Germline V gene data show CDR1 as KGHSH and CDR2 as LQKENI. The CDR3 region is CASSRTSTDTQYF. The DNA read from the CDR3 is TGTGCCAGCTCACGGACTAGCACTGATACG. The complete variable domain, with remaining parts taken from reference TRBV18 and TRBJ2-3, reads NAGVMQNPRHLVRRRGQEARLRCSPMKGHSHVYWYRQLPEEGLKFMVYLQKENIIDESGMPKERFSAEFPKEGPSILRIQQVVRGDSAAYFCASSRTSTDTQYFGPGTRLTVL.

This clone was recorded many times. The read falls 3 residues short of the CDR3 end, and the missing part is taken from the germline J gene. The V gene is TRBV28, the J gene TRBJ2-3; D may be TRBD2 (6 bases). V lost 3 bases, J lost 2 bases, and 12 bases lay in between. CDR1 and CDR2 (germline): MDHEN, SYDVKM. This CDR3 comprises 15 residues. The covered CDR3 bases are TGTGCCAGCAGTTTCGTTAGCGGCCCCACAGATACG. Its protein is CASSFVSGPTDT. The whole CDR3 sequence is CASSFVSGPTDTQYF.

In this sample, this clone turned up many times. The read stops 3 residues short of the end of the CDR3; the missing end is completed from the germline J gene. This rearrangement joins TRBV5-6 to TRBJ1-1; 7 bases line up with TRBD1. Germline CDR1 SGHDT, CDR2 YYEEEE. CDR3 length: 15 amino acids. Unmatched junction bases numbered 7, after V lost 2 bases and J lost 3 bases. This CDR3 reads CASSFLDREDTEAFF. The CDR3 bases that were read are TGTGCCAGCAGCTTCTTAGACAGGGAGGACACTGAA.

This clone was recorded at least ten times. The DNA ends 3 residues before the CDR3 does, and the rest of the CDR3 is filled in from the germline J gene. The chain recombines TRBV5-1 with TRBJ2-5, with D possibly matching TRBD1 (5 bases). CDR3 size: 13 residues. Germline V CDR1 and CDR2: SGHRS, YFSETQ. V dropped 0 bases and J dropped 4 bases, with 7 bases sitting between them. The CDR3 DNA, read in part, is TGCGCCAGCAGCTTGGGACAGAGAGAGACC. This codes for CASSLGQRET. The entire CDR3 is CASSLGQRETQYF.

On this clone itself: The CDR3 extends 3 residues past the end of the read, so its final part is completed from the germline J gene. The chain joins TRBV7-8 to TRBJ1-1, with a tentative D call TRBD1 (6 bases). The CDR3 runs 16 residues. Germline assignment: CDR1 SGHVS and CDR2 FQNEAQ. V was trimmed by 6 bases and J by 1 base, leaving 18 bases between them. CDR3 DNA, as far as it was read: TGTGCCAGCAGGGCTCGTCTGGGGGCCGGGAACACTGAA. It specifies CASRARLGAGNTE. The CDR3 reads in full as CASRARLGAGNTEAFF.

The sample holds many counts of this clone. The read terminates 3 residues ahead of where the CDR3 ends, so the germline J gene completes it. This chain joins TRBV7-6 and TRBJ2-7; the match to TRBD1 covers 7 bases. V lost 2 bases and J lost 2; bases outside the gene matches: 3. The CDR3 has 14 amino acids. The germline CDR1 and CDR2 sequences are SGHVS and FNYEAQ. The part of the CDR3 DNA that was read is TGTGCCAGCAGCTTACTGACAGGGACCTACGAG. It encodes CASSLLTGTYE. Given in full, the CDR3 is CASSLLTGTYEQYF.

This clone came up a few times. The read finishes 3 residues shy of the CDR3 end, and the germline J gene is used to complete it. The chain employs TRBV20-1 and TRBJ2-7, with D possibly TRBD2 on 5 matching bases. The CDR3 covers 15 residues. V lost 0 bases and J 2 bases, leaving 14 bases between the germline ends. Germline V gives CDR1 DFQATT, CDR2 SNEGSKA (reference sequence). Incomplete CDR3 DNA: TGCAGTGCTAGAGATCATCCAGCGGCTCCCTACGAG. Its translation: CSARDHPAAPYE. The entire CDR3 protein is CSARDHPAAPYEQYF.

This clone was detected many times. The read ends 3 residues early relative to the CDR3; the germline J gene fills the gap. This chain joins TRBV19 and TRBJ2-1; TRBD1 aligns across 7 bases. Germline V gene sequence: CDR1 LNHDA, CDR2 SQIVND (reference sequence). The V segment lost 5 bases and the J segment 5 bases; nucleotides outside the gene matches: 9. This CDR3 region has 15 residues. CDR3 bases read: TGTGCCAGTAGTGCAATCAGGACAGGCCACAATGAG. Translation gives CASSAIRTGHNE. The full CDR3 sequence reads CASSAIRTGHNEQFF. The complete variable domain, with remaining parts taken from reference TRBV19 and TRBJ2-1, reads DGGITQSPKYLFRKEGQNVTLSCEQNLNHDAMYWYRQDPGQGLRLIYYSQIVNDFQKGDIAEGYSVSREKKESFPLTVTSAQKNPTAFYLCASSAIRTGHNEQFFGPGTRLTVL.

In this sample, this clone turned up many times. The read comes to an end 3 residues before the CDR3 does, leaving the germline J gene to fill in the end. This chain joins TRBV7-2 and TRBJ2-3; D perhaps matches TRBD1 (5 bases). Germline assignment: CDR1 SGHTA and CDR2 FQGNSA. The ends were cut back, 6 bases at V and 2 bases at J, with 15 bases in the middle. This CDR3 region has 15 residues. This CDR3 is CASSSTGYPTDTQYF. The CDR3 bases that were read are TGTGCCAGCAGTTCAACAGGTTACCCCACAGATACG.